This T cell receptor (beta chain) was sequenced for a study of identifying expanded T cells in peripheral blood. General study results and limits: Clone count variance between roughly 2-week samples rose with total template count. Over around two and four weeks, about 17 and 20 clones changed, versus approximately 1.2 between replicates.

A remark on this clone: What it binds is unknown.

Sequenced by immunoSEQ multiplex PCR; TCRdb stores in-frame clones only, minus some. The data show roughly 130,000 clones, with 86% seen just once and roughly 7.9% held by the top ten. V lost 5 bases to trimming and J lost 4 bases, with 17 bases between them. The CDR3 is 15 residues long. Per the germline V gene, CDR1 is MNHEY and CDR2 is SVGAGI. This chain uses TRBV6-5 with TRBJ1-2; tentative D call: TRBD1 (5 bases). Sequencing was done on a sample of blood. The receptor was isolated from a person aged 18 to 75 in good health. The CDR3 region is CASSVVRTGGYGYTF. The DNA of the CDR3 is TGTGCCAGCAGTGTGGTCCGCACCGGGGGCTATGGCTACACCTTC.